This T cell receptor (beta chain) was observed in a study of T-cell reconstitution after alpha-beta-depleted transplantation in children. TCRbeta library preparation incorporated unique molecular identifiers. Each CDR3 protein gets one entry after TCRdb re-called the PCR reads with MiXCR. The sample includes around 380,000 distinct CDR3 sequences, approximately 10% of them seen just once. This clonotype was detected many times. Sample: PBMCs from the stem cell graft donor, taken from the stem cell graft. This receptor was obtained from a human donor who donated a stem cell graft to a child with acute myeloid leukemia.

The CDR3 DNA reads as TGTGCCAGCAGCTTAGGGGTGGTACGCCCCGTCTATGGCTACACCTTC. Translating it yields CASSLGVVRPVYGYTF. The gene calls are TRBV11-2 and TRBJ1-2; D is unresolved. V lost 1 base to trimming and J lost 4 bases, with 16 bases between them. CDR3 length equals 16 residues. The germline CDR1 and CDR2 sequences are SGHAT and FQNNGV.